This entry lists 25 T cell receptor beta chains sequenced from one sample in a study of blood T cell repertoires in COVID-19. TCRdb's copy holds only in-frame clones and misses some; the assay was immunoSEQ multiplex PCR. The data show about 27,000 clones, with over 80% seen just once and 67% held by the top ten. Sequencing was performed on peripheral blood. The receptors stem from an older man with acute or convalescent COVID-19.

J is TRBJ2-3 and V is TRBV7-6, with D maybe TRBD2 (6 bases). Per the germline V gene, CDR1 is SGHVS and CDR2 is FNYEAQ. This CDR3 region has 14 residues. Trimming pared 4 bases from V and 2 bases from J, leaving 10 bases between. This CDR3 reads CASSYRDFTDTQYF. For the CDR3, the DNA is TGTGCCAGCAGCTACCGGGACTTCACAGATACGCAGTATTTT.

The rearrangement joins TRBV7-3 to TRBJ1-1; D may be TRBD1 (6 bases). The CDR3 loop spans 13 amino acids. The V and J ends lost 6 bases and 1 base respectively, with 9 bases between them. The germline V gene encodes CDR1 SGHTA and CDR2 FQGTGA. DNA for the CDR3: TGTGCCAGCAGTCCACAGGGGAACACTGAAGCTTTCTTT. It yields the protein CASSPQGNTEAFF. Complete variable domain (other parts from reference TRBV7-3 and TRBJ1-1): GAGVSQTPSNKVTEKGKYVELRCDPISGHTALYWYRQSLGQGPEFLIYFQGTGAADDSGLPNDRFFAVRPEGSVSTLKIQRTERGDSAVYLCASSPQGNTEAFFGQGTRLTVV.

The rearrangement links TRBV4-1 to TRBJ1-2; a weak D match, TRBD1 (5 bases). V dropped 0 bases and J dropped 5 bases, with 19 bases sitting between them. This CDR3 is 17 amino acids long. Germline assignment: CDR1 MGHRA and CDR2 YSYEKL. CDR3 region: CASSQDSRTLPFYGYTF. As DNA, the CDR3 is TGCGCCAGCAGCCAAGATAGCAGGACACTTCCTTTTTATGGCTACACCTTC.

The chain has TRBV5-1 and TRBJ2-7, with a weak D call TRBD2 (6 bases). The CDR3 extends over 12 amino acids. Germline values: CDR1 SGHRS, CDR2 YFSETQ. Trimming stripped 4 bases from V and 6 bases from J, with 11 bases between. The CDR3 is CASSDPGGEQYF. CDR3 coding DNA: TGCGCCAGCAGCGACCCCGGGGGCGAGCAGTACTTC.

A note on this clone: Being one base from a much bigger clone, this may be a read error. This specimen includes other DNA sequences encoding the same CDR3. CDR3 protein: CASSLEAGGNNEQFF. The CDR3 DNA is TGCGCCAGCAGCTTGGAGGCGGGGGGCAACAATGAGCAGTTCTTC. The gene calls are TRBV5-1 and TRBJ2-1; 8 bases match TRBD2. Germline CDR1 SGHRS, CDR2 YFSETQ. V lost 0 bases to trimming and J lost 5 bases; unmatched junction nucleotides: 4. CDR3 length: 15 amino acids.

The chain has TRBV19 and TRBJ2-5; 7 bases align to TRBD2. Germline-derived CDR1 and CDR2 are LNHDA and SQIVND (reference sequence). Germline trimming cut 9 bases from V and 4 bases from J; bases unmatched to any gene: 5. This CDR3 has 12 residues. In DNA form, the CDR3 reads TGTGCCAGCGGGACTAACCGAGAGACCCAGTACTTC. This codes for CASGTNRETQYF.

This chain joins TRBV18 and TRBJ1-4; D possibly corresponds to TRBD1 (6 bases). Trimming left V 3 bases short and J 0 bases short, with 11 bases between. This CDR3 region has 16 residues. Per the germline V gene, CDR1 is KGHSH and CDR2 is LQKENI. The CDR3 coding sequence is TGTGCCAGCTCACCCGGGACAATCGCAACTAATGAAAAACTGTTTTTT. Its protein product is CASSPGTIATNEKLFF.

The chain has TRBV6-5 and TRBJ1-5; 8 bases are a match to TRBD1. The germline gives CDR1 MNHEY, CDR2 SVGAGI. The V segment lost 6 bases and the J segment 6 bases; nucleotides outside the gene matches: 7. The CDR3 is made up of 14 amino acids. The CDR3 spells CASRGAGGLQPQHF. The CDR3 nucleotides are TGTGCCAGCAGGGGGGCAGGGGGCCTTCAGCCCCAGCATTTT.

This rearrangement joins TRBV19 to TRBJ2-3, with D perhaps TRBD1 (6 bases). This CDR3 region has 15 residues. The germline V gene encodes CDR1 LNHDA and CDR2 SQIVND (reference sequence). Trimming shortened V by 2 bases and J by 4 bases, and 13 bases separated the two germline ends. As DNA, the CDR3 is TGTGCCAGTAGTATAAACAGGGATTGGGCAGATACGCAGTATTTT. This sequence encodes CASSINRDWADTQYF.

This sequence joins TRBV28 and TRBJ2-1; TRBD2 agrees at 12 bases. This CDR3 has 15 amino acids. V lost 7 bases, J lost 5 bases, and 6 bases stayed unmatched. Per the germline V gene, CDR1 is MDHEN and CDR2 is SYDVKM. This CDR3 is CASTPGLAGNNEQFF. The CDR3 DNA follows: TGTGCCAGCACACCCGGACTAGCGGGGAACAATGAGCAGTTCTTC.

The chain carries TRBV6-2 or TRBV6-3 and TRBJ2-3; TRBD2 matches at 7 bases. The CDR3 extends over 16 amino acids. CDR1 and CDR2 (germline): MNHEY, SVGEGT. Germline trimming cut 2 bases from V and 2 bases from J; bases unmatched to any gene: 7. CDR3 nucleotides: TGTGCCAGCAGTTACAATGCGGGAGATCTCACAGATACGCAGTATTTT. This encodes CASSYNAGDLTDTQYF.

This clone was counted between two and nine times. The chain joins TRBV11-2 to TRBJ1-3, with 7 positions matching TRBD1. Losses at the gene ends were 0 bases for V and 4 bases for J; bases not matched to a gene: 6. The CDR3 runs to 16 residues. Germline V gene data show CDR1 as SGHAT and CDR2 as FQNNGV. CDR3 loop: CASSLDKGQHGNTIYF. Here the CDR3 DNA reads TGTGCCAGCAGCTTAGATAAGGGACAGCACGGAAACACCATATATTTT.

V is TRBV7-3 and J is TRBJ2-3, with TRBD2 matching 9 bases. This CDR3 has 16 amino acids. The germline V gene has CDR1 SGHTA and CDR2 FQGTGA. J was trimmed by 4 bases and V by 0 bases; bases with no gene match: 5. CDR3 amino acids: CASSLTVAGDPDTQYF. In nucleotides, the CDR3 is TGTGCCAGCAGCTTAACGGTAGCGGGAGACCCAGATACGCAGTATTTT.

This rearrangement joins TRBV14 to TRBJ1-4; no reliable D call. Trimming took off 0 bases at V and 6 bases at J, with 8 bases between the two ends. Germline CDR1 and CDR2: SGHDN and FVKESK. There are 14 residues in the CDR3. DNA for the CDR3: TGTGCCAGCAGCCAAGATGTGGCGGATGAAAAACTGTTTTTT. As protein: CASSQDVADEKLFF.

The rearrangement uses TRBV7-2 and TRBJ1-1, with 12 bases aligning to TRBD1. CDR3 size: 15 residues. CDR1 is SGHTA, CDR2 FQGNSA, per germline. V lost 0 bases, J lost 11 bases, and 7 bases stayed unmatched. CDR3 in DNA: TGTGCCAGCAGCTTAGCCCCGGGACAGGGGGCGAGGGCTTTCTTT. It translates to CASSLAPGQGARAFF.

The sample holds one count of this clone. J is TRBJ2-1 and V is TRBV6-6; 8 bases fit TRBD1. Trimming cost V 2 bases and J 0 bases; bases outside gene matches: 3. Per germline, CDR1 MNHNY and CDR2 SVGAGI (reference sequence). The CDR3 is 16 residues long. The CDR3 is CASSYPTGDSYNEQFF. CDR3 coding DNA: TGTGCCAGCAGTTACCCGACAGGGGACTCCTACAATGAGCAGTTCTTC.

The chain uses TRBV29-1 and TRBJ2-3; 7 positions match TRBD1. Trimming removed 3 bases from V and 3 bases from J; junction bases left unmatched: 3. This CDR3 has 13 residues. Germline V CDR1 and CDR2: SQVTM, ANQGSEA. CDR3 coding DNA: TGCAGCGTTGACCGACAGGGAACAGATACGCAGTATTTT. It translates to CSVDRQGTDTQYF.

This clone has a handful of counts. V gene TRBV11-2 combines with J gene TRBJ1-2, with D perhaps matching TRBD1 (5 bases). Trimming pared 7 bases from V and 7 bases from J, leaving 13 bases between. This CDR3 contains 12 residues. The germline V gene encodes CDR1 SGHAT and CDR2 FQNNGV. This CDR3 is CASNPPGFGYTF. The CDR3 DNA is TGTGCCAGCAACCCCCCAGGGTTTGGCTACACCTTC.

The genes are TRBV30 and TRBJ1-2; D not certain. The V gene's germline CDR1 is GTSNPN and CDR2 SVGIG (reference sequence). V dropped 1 base and J dropped 3 bases, with 9 bases sitting between them. The CDR3 spans 13 residues. The CDR3 DNA reads as TGTGCCTGGAGTGAGCGGGCGGACTATGGCTACACCTTC. It specifies CAWSERADYGYTF.

The genes are TRBV30 and TRBJ1-5; weak D call: TRBD1 (5 bases). The CDR3 consists of 13 residues. The V and J ends lost 0 bases and 4 bases respectively, with 7 bases between them. From germline, CDR1 is GTSNPN and CDR2 SVGIG (reference sequence). The CDR3 reads CAWSVGGNQPQHF. Written as DNA, the CDR3 is TGTGCCTGGAGTGTCGGGGGAAATCAGCCCCAGCATTTT.

V and J are TRBV14 and TRBJ2-3, with D maybe TRBD1 (6 bases). This CDR3 is 13 amino acids long. Germline V lookup: CDR1 SGHDN, CDR2 FVKESK. V dropped 4 bases and J dropped 3 bases, with 8 bases sitting between them. CDR3 amino acids: CASSLTGTDTQYF. DNA of the CDR3: TGTGCCAGCAGCCTTACAGGGACAGATACGCAGTATTTT.

The chain combines TRBV18 with TRBJ1-1; tentative D call: TRBD1 (5 bases). Deletions cut 1 base from V and 3 bases from J, with 9 bases between. The CDR3 runs to 14 residues. Germline V gene sequence: CDR1 KGHSH, CDR2 LQKENI. In DNA form, the CDR3 reads TGTGCCAGCTCACCACGGGGGGGGGACACTGAAGCTTTCTTT. Translated, it gives CASSPRGGDTEAFF. Combining the CDR3 with reference TRBV18 and TRBJ1-1 gives the whole variable domain NAGVMQNPRHLVRRRGQEARLRCSPMKGHSHVYWYRQLPEEGLKFMVYLQKENIIDESGMPKERFSAEFPKEGPSILRIQQVVRGDSAAYFCASSPRGGDTEAFFGQGTRLTVV.

This rearrangement joins TRBV6-2 or TRBV6-3 to TRBJ2-1; 8 nucleotides line up with TRBD2. CDR1 is MNHEY and CDR2 is SVGEGT in the germline V gene. Unmatched junction bases numbered 7, after V lost 2 bases and J lost 7 bases. This CDR3 comprises 15 residues. The CDR3 loop is CASSYMAGGRNEQFF. CDR3 DNA: TGTGCCAGCAGTTACATGGCCGGCGGGAGGAATGAGCAGTTCTTC.

The chain combines TRBV13 with TRBJ2-7; D is unclear. V was cut by 2 bases and J by 2 bases, with 10 bases left in between. This CDR3 has 14 residues. From germline, CDR1 is PRHDT and CDR2 FYEKMQ (reference sequence). The CDR3 DNA follows: TGTGCCAGCAGCTTAAGTCCGGAGACCTACGAGCAGTACTTC. Its translation: CASSLSPETYEQYF.

Only one count was recorded for this clone. The V call is TRBV15, the J call TRBJ2-2; D remains ambiguous. CDR1 and CDR2 from the germline V gene are LNHNV and YYDKDF (reference sequence). The CDR3 spans 14 residues. Trimming shortened V by 0 bases and J by 1 base, and 3 bases separated the two germline ends. The CDR3 protein is CATSRDGNTGELFF. The CDR3 DNA reads TGTGCCACCAGCAGAGACGGGAACACCGGGGAGCTGTTTTTT.